A selection of T cell receptor beta chains follows, all from one sample in a study of T cells in Graves' hyperthyroidism and ophthalmopathy. Each CDR3 protein gets one entry after TCRdb re-called the multiplex PCR reads with MiXCR. The table lists 600,000 to 750,000 distinct CDR3 sequences, around 15% of them singletons. The sample was blood. These receptors were obtained from a man aged 45-65 years with Graves' hyperthyroidism. CDR3s include the opening cysteine and the closing phenylalanine or tryptophan. The D gene is left open where the match is weak. Clone size, where shown, is once, few, many, or a class for clones that have expanded.

CDR3 DNA | CDR3 protein | D gene | V gene | clone size | J gene
TGTGCCAGCAGCTTATTCACTAGCGGGAGGAGGGATACGCAGTATTTT | CASSLFTSGRRDTQYF | TRBD2 | TRBV5-5 | - | TRBJ2-3
TGTGCCAGCAGCTTAGATCGACTAGCGGGACTCTCCTACAATGAGCAGTTCTTC | CASSLDRLAGLSYNEQFF | TRBD2 | TRBV11-2 | few | TRBJ2-1
TGTGCCAGTAGGCCTACCGGGACTAGCGGGACCTCAACATACAATGAGCAGTTCTTC | CASRPTGTSGTSTYNEQFF | TRBD2 | TRBV19 | - | TRBJ2-1
TGTGCCAGCAGCTTAGGAGTTAGCGGGCCTCACAATGAGCAGTTCTTC | CASSLGVSGPHNEQFF | TRBD2 | TRBV7-2 | many | TRBJ2-1
TGTGCCAGCAGTTCCCACCTGGACAGGGCAAAAAGGGGTGAGCAGTTCTTC | CASSSHLDRAKRGEQFF | TRBD1 | TRBV28 | many | TRBJ2-1
TGCAGCGCCGGGGACTTCTACGAGCAGTACTTC | CSAGDFYEQYF | - | TRBV29-1 | many | TRBJ2-7
TGTGCCAGCGGAGGGGGGCCCGCGGGAGTCGAGCAGTACTTC | CASGGGPAGVEQYF | - | TRBV9 | few | TRBJ2-7
TGTGCCATCAGTGAGGGGCTACAGGCCAGTGAGCAGTTCTTC | CAISEGLQASEQFF | - | TRBV10-3 | - | TRBJ2-1
TGTGCCTGGAGTCCAACCCGGGACAGGGCTTCACCCCTCCACTTT | CAWSPTRDRASPLHF | TRBD1 | TRBV30 | many | TRBJ1-6
TGTGCCAGCAGCCCCGGGACAGGGGGACGGTATGGCTACACCTTC | CASSPGTGGRYGYTF | TRBD1 | TRBV7-9 | few | TRBJ1-2
TGTGCTAGTGGTTTGCTCAGGGGGACTAGCGGCACAGATACGCAGTATTTT | CASGLLRGTSGTDTQYF | TRBD2 | TRBV12-5 | - | TRBJ2-3
TGTGCCAGCAGTCCATTCCAGGGGGCGAATCAGCCCCAGCATTTT | CASSPFQGANQPQHF | TRBD1 | TRBV27 | many | TRBJ1-5
TGTGCCAGCAGCCACTCCTTGGGAGGGGACCCCTACGAGCAGTACTTC | CASSHSLGGDPYEQYF | TRBD2 | TRBV14 | few | TRBJ2-7
TGTGCCAGCAGCCAACGGGACAGTCCCTACAATGAGCAGTTCTTC | CASSQRDSPYNEQFF | TRBD1 | TRBV11-3 | many | TRBJ2-1
TGTGCCAGCAGTTGGGGGAATGCCAAAAACATTCAGTACTTC | CASSWGNAKNIQYF | - | TRBV27 | few | TRBJ2-4
TGTGCCAGCAGCTTTACCTTGAAGTTGGACCAAGAGACCCAGTACTTC | CASSFTLKLDQETQYF | - | TRBV11-2 | many | TRBJ2-5
TGTGCCAGCAGTTTTGCGGGTTTCGAGCAGTACTTC | CASSFAGFEQYF | - | TRBV12-3/TRBV12-4 | many | TRBJ2-7
TGTGCCAGCAGTGACAGGGTTTCACCTCAAGCTTTCTTT | CASSDRVSPQAFF | - | TRBV6-1 | many | TRBJ1-1
TGTGCCAGCAGCTTATGGCTCCTAGCGGGAGTCAATGAGCAGTTCTTC | CASSLWLLAGVNEQFF | TRBD2 | TRBV7-2 | few | TRBJ2-1
TGTGCCAGCGGCCGACTAGCGGGAAAGAGCACAGATACGCAGTATTTT | CASGRLAGKSTDTQYF | TRBD2 | TRBV28 | many | TRBJ2-3
TGTGCCAGCAGTCTCCTAAGGGGGGGTTTTATGAACACTGAAGCTTTCTTT | CASSLLRGGFMNTEAFF | - | TRBV27 | - | TRBJ1-1
TGTGCCAGCAGTACACGGACTGCTGCGAACACCGGGGAGCTGTTTTTT | CASSTRTAANTGELFF | - | TRBV2 | many | TRBJ2-2